These 26 T cell receptor beta chains were all obtained from the same sample, sequenced in a study of shared clonotypes between healthy human individuals. Generated by immunoSEQ multiplex PCR, the TCRdb table keeps only in-frame clones and is missing some. This table holds some 2,000,000 clones, about 94% found once. Material for sequencing was naive CD4+ T cells sorted from blood. Noted subset: CD45RA+ positively selected. These receptors were obtained from a young man in good health.

The chain couples TRBV28 to TRBJ2-7; D is unresolved. The V gene's germline CDR1 is MDHEN and CDR2 SYDVKM. This CDR3 region has 13 residues. V lost 3 bases and J lost 5, with 11 bases in between. The CDR3 loop is CASSLVAGHEQYF. The DNA of the CDR3 is TGTGCCAGCAGTTTGGTAGCAGGCCACGAGCAGTACTTC. The full variable domain, its missing parts supplied by reference TRBV28 and TRBJ2-7, is DVKVTQSSRYLVKRTGEKVFLECVQDMDHENMFWYRQDPGLGLRLIYFSYDVKMKEKGDIPEGYSVSREKKERFSLILESASTNQTSMYLCASSLVAGHEQYFGPGTRLTVT.

V gene TRBV6-5 combines with J gene TRBJ2-1; D is possibly TRBD2 (6 bases). Trimming shortened V by 5 bases and J by 0 bases, and 8 bases separated the two germline ends. Germline CDR1 reads MNHEY; CDR2 reads SVGAGI. The CDR3 covers 14 residues. CDR3 nucleotides: TGTGCCAGCAGTAGAGCGGGCTCCTACAATGAGCAGTTCTTC. This encodes CASSRAGSYNEQFF.

The chain combines TRBV10-3 with TRBJ2-3; the match to TRBD2 covers 8 bases. V dropped 6 bases and J dropped 2; count of bases not matched to a gene: 19. The CDR3 is 19 amino acids. Germline V CDR1 and CDR2: ENHRY, SYGVKD. The CDR3 here is CAIRASPSGSRRTTDTQYF. DNA of the CDR3: TGTGCCATCAGAGCCTCCCCCAGCGGGAGTAGGAGGACCACAGATACGCAGTATTTT.

On this clone: Other DNA sequences in this specimen translate into the identical CDR3. The rearrangement links TRBV5-4 to TRBJ1-6; D not resolved. The CDR3 length is 16 residues. V lost 0 bases to trimming and J lost 0 bases, with 7 bases between them. Germline V CDR1 and CDR2: SGHNT, YYREEE (reference sequence). The CDR3 DNA follows: TGTGCCAGCAGCTTGGGTGGTAGCTCCTATAATTCACCCCTCCACTTT. Translation gives CASSLGGSSYNSPLHF.

This chain joins TRBV29-1 and TRBJ2-7; no clear D. Trimming took off 6 bases at V and 0 bases at J, with 12 bases between the two ends. This CDR3 comprises 13 residues. Germline-derived CDR1 and CDR2 are SQVTM and ANQGSEA. The CDR3 nucleotides are TGCAGCGTCACGACCTTCGTCTCCTACGAGCAGTACTTC. This translates into CSVTTFVSYEQYF.

V and J are TRBV6-6 and TRBJ1-6, with D perhaps TRBD1 (5 bases). Per germline, CDR1 MNHNY and CDR2 SVGAGI (reference sequence). There are 15 residues in the CDR3. V lost 5 bases and J lost 5, with 13 bases in between. CDR3 sequence: CASSPAGGDNSPLHF. In DNA form, the CDR3 reads TGTGCCAGCAGTCCCGCCGGGGGGGATAATTCACCCCTCCACTTT.

The rearrangement uses TRBV11-3 and TRBJ2-1; the D gene is possibly TRBD2 (5 bases). Germline CDR1 is SGHNT and CDR2 is YENEEA. V gave up 2 bases and J gave up 6 bases, with 11 bases separating them. The CDR3 sequence is 14 residues long. The CDR3 sequence is CASSLSDSLNEQFF. CDR3 coding DNA: TGTGCCAGCAGCTTATCGGACTCTCTCAATGAGCAGTTCTTC.

Points on this clone: Within the sample, other DNA sequences also encode this same CDR3. V is TRBV2 and J is TRBJ1-4; D uncertain. The ends were cut back, 4 bases at V and 7 bases at J, with 4 bases in the middle. Germline CDR1 is SNHLY and CDR2 is FYNNEI. This CDR3 spans 11 amino acids. The CDR3 spells CASSVGEKLFF. CDR3 DNA sequence: TGTGCCAGCAGTGTAGGTGAAAAACTGTTTTTT. Complete variable domain (other parts from reference TRBV2 and TRBJ1-4): EPEVTQTPSHQVTQMGQEVILRCVPISNHLYFYWYRQILGQKVEFLVSFYNNEISEKSEIFDDQFSVERPDGSNFTLKIRSTKLEDSAMYFCASSVGEKLFFGSGTQLSVL.

Note on this clone: The identical CDR3 is also encoded by other nucleotide sequences in the sample. V is TRBV5-1 and J is TRBJ2-5, with 10 bases aligning to TRBD2. There are 15 residues in the CDR3. Germline loops: CDR1 SGHRS, CDR2 YFSETQ. J gave up 1 base and V 5 bases, and 5 bases lay outside the gene matches. CDR3 DNA: TGCGCCAGCAGTCCGCTAGCGGGGGCCCAAGAGACCCAGTACTTC. Its translation is CASSPLAGAQETQYF.

The rearrangement links TRBV7-2 to TRBJ1-4; D call uncertain. Germline values: CDR1 SGHTA, CDR2 FQGNSA. Between the trimmed V and J ends, which lost 6 bases and 1 base, there was a span of 9 bases. The CDR3 has 14 amino acids. The CDR3 nucleotides are TGTGCCAGCAGTCCCCTCCGAACTAATGAAAAACTGTTTTTT. It encodes CASSPLRTNEKLFF. The variable domain in full, with the rest retrieved from reference TRBV7-2 and TRBJ1-4, is GAGVSQSPSNKVTEKGKDVELRCDPISGHTALYWYRQSLGQGLEFLIYFQGNSAPDKSGLPSDRFSAERTGGSVSTLTIQRTQQEDSAVYLCASSPLRTNEKLFFGSGTQLSVL.

This clone was observed a single time. The rearrangement links TRBV5-1 to TRBJ1-3; D is perhaps TRBD1 (5 bases). Looked up from germline, CDR1 is SGHRS and CDR2 is YFSETQ. The CDR3 contains 15 residues. V shed 2 bases and J shed 4 bases, with 13 bases lying between them. The CDR3 bases are TGCGCCAGCAGCTTCGGGGCATCTAGGGGAAACACCATATATTTT. It specifies CASSFGASRGNTIYF. The whole variable domain, filled in from reference TRBV5-1 and TRBJ1-3, reads KAGVTQTPRYLIKTRGQQVTLSCSPISGHRSVSWYQQTPGQGLQFLFEYFSETQRNKGNFPGRFSGRQFSNSRSEMNVSTLELGDSALYLCASSFGASRGNTIYFGEGSWLTVV.

V and J are TRBV6-5 and TRBJ2-1, with D perhaps matching TRBD2 (5 bases). Trimming removed 6 bases at V and 3 bases at J, with 9 bases between. Germline V gene lookup returns CDR1 MNHEY and CDR2 SVGAGI. This CDR3 contains 13 residues. In DNA form, the CDR3 reads TGTGCCAGCAGGGGCGGGTACTACAATGAGCAGTTCTTC. Its translation is CASRGGYYNEQFF.

The rearrangement uses TRBV5-1 and TRBJ1-4, with D possibly TRBD1 on 5 matching bases. V was clipped by 4 bases and J by 8 bases, with 18 bases between them. CDR1 SGHRS and CDR2 YFSETQ come from the germline V gene. The CDR3 length is 15 residues. CDR3 nucleotide sequence: TGCGCCAGCAGCCCCAAGGGGAAATGGGGCGAAAAACTGTTTTTT. It codes for CASSPKGKWGEKLFF.

V usage is TRBV6-5 and J usage is TRBJ2-5; D may be TRBD2 (5 bases). The J call may be faulty, since TRBJ2-7 better matches the DNA end. CDR3 size: 13 residues. From germline, CDR1 is MNHEY and CDR2 SVGAGI. CDR3 residues: CASSEFAGYEQYF. CDR3 nucleotides: TGTGCCAGCAGTGAATTCGCGGGCTACGAGCAGTACTTC.

The rearrangement joins TRBV29-1 to TRBJ1-2; D might be TRBD1 (6 bases). The V end was cut by 6 bases, the J end by 1 base, with 9 bases between. Germline lookup yields CDR1 SQVTM and CDR2 ANQGSEA. The CDR3 has 12 amino acids. The CDR3 loop reads CSVDSYNYGYTF. For the CDR3, the DNA is TGCAGCGTGGACAGTTATAACTATGGCTACACCTTC. The full variable domain, its missing parts supplied by reference TRBV29-1 and TRBJ1-2, is SAVISQKPSRDICQRGTSLTIQCQVDSQVTMMFWYRQQPGQSLTLIATANQGSEATYESGFVIDKFPISRPNLTFSTLTVSNMSPEDSSIYLCSVDSYNYGYTFGSGTRLTVV.

The J gene is TRBJ2-3, the V gene TRBV5-4; D perhaps matches TRBD1 (6 bases). V gave up 1 base and J gave up 1 base, with 10 bases separating them. Germline CDR1 is SGHNT and CDR2 is YYREEE (reference sequence). The CDR3 totals 15 residues. CDR3 protein: CASSLPDRGTDTQYF. The CDR3 region has the DNA TGTGCCAGCAGCTTGCCGGACAGAGGCACAGATACGCAGTATTTT.

The chain couples TRBV5-1 to TRBJ1-1, with 10 bases identical to TRBD1. The CDR3 consists of 17 residues. Trimming at V came to 0 bases and at J to 1 base, leaving 6 bases not matched to a gene. Germline V CDR1 and CDR2: SGHRS, YFSETQ. Here the CDR3 reads CASSLGDRGIKNTEAFF. In DNA form, the CDR3 reads TGCGCCAGCAGCTTGGGGGACAGGGGTATCAAGAACACTGAAGCTTTCTTT.

This chain connects TRBV7-9 to TRBJ1-2; TRBD1 matches at 7 bases. This CDR3 is 16 amino acids long. With V trimmed by 1 base and J by 8 bases, 13 bases remained unmatched. Germline V gene data show CDR1 as SEHNR and CDR2 as FQNEAQ (reference sequence). The CDR3 sequence is CASSLGEGARRGGYTF. DNA of the CDR3: TGTGCCAGCAGCTTAGGCGAGGGGGCGCGTAGAGGAGGCTACACCTTC.

Note on this clone: Different DNA sequences within this sample yield the same CDR3. The CDR3 reads CASSLGLAGGQETQYF. In DNA, the CDR3 is TGTGCCAGCAGCTTGGGGTTAGCGGGAGGGCAGGAGACCCAGTACTTC. The V call is TRBV5-5, the J call TRBJ2-5; TRBD2 agrees at 11 bases. Germline CDR1 and CDR2: SGHKS and YYEKEE (reference sequence). Trimming at V came to 0 bases and at J to 5 bases, leaving 6 bases not matched to a gene. The CDR3 runs 16 residues. Full variable domain (missing parts from reference TRBV5-5 and TRBJ2-5): DAGVTQSPTHLIKTRGQQVTLRCSPISGHKSVSWYQQVLGQGPQFIFQYYEKEERGRGNFPDRFSARQFPNYSSELNVNALLLGDSALYLCASSLGLAGGQETQYFGPGTRLLVL.

The chain uses TRBV18 and TRBJ2-7; D is ambiguous. V was trimmed by 0 bases and J by 6 bases, leaving 12 bases between them. This CDR3 has 14 amino acids. Germline lookup yields CDR1 KGHSH and CDR2 LQKENI. This CDR3 reads CASSPPVQASEQYF. The DNA for the CDR3 is TGTGCCAGCTCACCACCTGTCCAAGCCTCCGAGCAGTACTTC.

For this clone: The same CDR3 also results from other DNA sequences found in this sample. The CDR3 bases are TGTGCCAGCAGTTACTCGCGGGCAGGGAATTCACCCCTCCACTTT. Translating gives CASSYSRAGNSPLHF. V usage is TRBV6-5 and J usage is TRBJ1-6, with D tentatively TRBD1 (5 bases). Trimming shortened V by 0 bases and J by 7 bases, and 10 bases separated the two germline ends. Germline-derived CDR1 and CDR2 are MNHEY and SVGAGI. The CDR3 totals 15 residues.

The genes are TRBV2 and TRBJ1-6; D is ambiguous. Trimming left V 5 bases short and J 7 bases short, with 6 bases between. This CDR3 has 12 amino acids. CDR1 SNHLY and CDR2 FYNNEI come from the germline V gene. In nucleotides, the CDR3 is TGTGCCAGCAGTTACGGAAATTCACCCCTCCACTTT. Protein product: CASSYGNSPLHF.

This chain uses TRBV10-3 with TRBJ2-5; no definite D call. The CDR3 is 14 residues long. Per the germline V gene, CDR1 is ENHRY and CDR2 is SYGVKD. Deletions cut 0 bases from V and 5 bases from J, with 10 bases between. In nucleotides, the CDR3 is TGTGCCATCAGTGAGTCGGTAGGGATCGAGACCCAGTACTTC. This sequence encodes CAISESVGIETQYF.

The CDR3, as DNA: TGTGCCAGTAGTCCGCGGGCGTCGAACACTGAAGCTTTCTTT. Translating it yields CASSPRASNTEAFF. This chain uses TRBV19 with TRBJ1-1; D uncertain. The CDR3 has 14 amino acids. CDR1 is LNHDA and CDR2 is SQIVND in the germline V gene (reference sequence). Trimming removed 5 bases at V and 1 base at J, with 11 bases between.

The chain couples TRBV10-3 to TRBJ2-7; weak D call: TRBD2 (7 bases). The V gene's germline CDR1 is ENHRY and CDR2 SYGVKD. V gave up 0 bases and J gave up 5 bases, with 11 bases separating them. The CDR3 is 14 residues long. The CDR3 bases are TGTGCCATCAGTGAGTCGTGGGGGGGCGACGAGCAGTACTTC. Protein sequence: CAISESWGGDEQYF.

V is TRBV13 and J is TRBJ1-4; the D is unclear. V lost 0 bases and J 7 bases, leaving 12 bases between the germline ends. CDR1 is PRHDT and CDR2 is FYEKMQ in the germline V gene (reference sequence). CDR3 size: 15 residues. CDR3 sequence: CASSLGRGIAEKLFF. The CDR3 coding sequence is TGTGCCAGCAGCTTAGGCCGAGGGATAGCTGAAAAACTGTTTTTT.